The 15 T cell receptor beta chains below were found in one sample sequenced in a study of blood T cells in healthy people across ages. For the second PCR, which ran for about 7 to 11 cycles, a sample-barcoded 5' primer and a J-beta primer mix were used. Using its own MiXCR run on the 5' RACE reads, TCRdb lists one record per CDR3 protein. The repertoire has 1,300,000 or so distinct CDR3 sequences, approximately 59% of them found once; the top ten carry more than 6%. The sequencing input was blood. These receptors were taken from a man between 18 and 35 years old in good health.

The chain joins TRBV12-3 or TRBV12-4 to TRBJ1-2; the match to TRBD1 covers 7 bases. J was trimmed by 5 bases and V by 6 bases; bases with no gene match: 9. The CDR3 length is 14 residues. CDR3 in amino acids: CASSPTGEGYGYTF. The DNA for the CDR3 is TGTGCCAGCAGCCCCACAGGGGAGGGATATGGCTACACCTTC.

The chain joins TRBV20-1 to TRBJ1-1; D call uncertain. Trimming stripped 6 bases from V and 5 bases from J, with 13 bases between. This CDR3 contains 12 residues. Germline V gene lookup returns CDR1 DFQATT and CDR2 SNEGSKA (reference sequence). The CDR3 DNA sequence: TGCAGTGCGGCTCGGGTAGAAACTGAAGCTTTCTTT. Translated, it gives CSAARVETEAFF.

This rearrangement joins TRBV12-3 or TRBV12-4 to TRBJ2-5, with TRBD2 matching over 8 bases. The DNA end favors TRBJ2-7, so the J call may be wrong. The CDR3 sequence is 15 residues long. The CDR3 sequence: CASSFGLSGGYEQYF. CDR3 coding DNA: TGTGCCAGCAGTTTCGGCCTCAGCGGGGGCTACGAGCAGTACTTC.

This chain connects TRBV5-1 to TRBJ2-7, with TRBD1 as a possible D gene (6 bases). V lost 10 bases and J lost 9, with 26 bases in between. The CDR3 totals 14 residues. CDR1 SGHRS and CDR2 YFSETQ come from the germline V gene. CDR3 residues: CAGNSTPGHQGQYF. Here the CDR3 DNA reads TGCGCCGGCAACTCAACTCCGGGACACCAGGGGCAGTACTTC. Full variable domain (remainder filled in from reference TRBV5-1 and TRBJ2-7): KAGVTQTPRYLIKTRGQQVTLSCSPISGHRSVSWYQQTPGQGLQFLFEYFSETQRNKGNFPGRFSGRQFSNSRSEMNVSTLELGDSALYLCAGNSTPGHQGQYFGPGTRLTVT.

V gene TRBV12-3 or TRBV12-4 combines with J gene TRBJ2-7; D is unclear. This CDR3 is built from 13 residues. The ends were cut back, 2 bases at V and 4 bases at J, with 9 bases in the middle. Written as DNA, the CDR3 is TGTGCCAGCAGTTTATTGGGAATTTACGAGCAGTACTTC. It codes for CASSLLGIYEQYF.

Only a few counts were recorded for this clonotype. J is TRBJ2-7 and V is TRBV27; possible D gene TRBD1, 6 bases. This CDR3 region has 13 residues. The ends were cut back, 1 base at V and 5 bases at J, with 9 bases in the middle. Germline CDR1 is MNHEY and CDR2 is SMNVEV (reference sequence). The CDR3 bases are TGTGCCAGCAGTTTATACAGGGACCACGAGCAGTACTTC. It specifies CASSLYRDHEQYF.

V usage is TRBV6-6 and J usage is TRBJ1-2, with 9 bases lining up with TRBD1. Trimming removed 7 bases from V and 6 bases from J; junction bases left unmatched: 6. Germline CDR1 MNHNY, CDR2 SVGAGI (reference sequence). The CDR3 totals 13 residues. The CDR3 protein is CASNTGQGHGYTF. CDR3 coding DNA: TGTGCCAGCAATACCGGACAGGGGCATGGCTACACCTTC.

Note on this clonotype: One end of the junction is discordant with germline, which a read error may explain. The J gene is TRBJ2-7, the V gene TRBV7-9, with 7 bases that match TRBD1. The germline V gene encodes CDR1 SEHNR and CDR2 FQNEAQ (reference sequence). The length of the CDR3 is 16 residues. CDR3 DNA sequence: TGTGCCAGAAGCTTAGGACAGGCGATATCCTCCTACGAGCAGTACTTC. The encoded protein is CARSLGQAISSYEQYF.

This clonotype was seen ten or more times. V usage is TRBV29-1 and J usage is TRBJ1-2; D is unresolved. V was trimmed by 1 base and J by 5 bases, leaving 5 bases between them. Germline CDR1 is SQVTM and CDR2 is ANQGSEA. The CDR3 is 11 amino acids. The CDR3 DNA reads as TGCAGCGTTGAAGTCGGGTATGGCTACACCTTC. Translated: CSVEVGYGYTF.

The chain carries TRBV11-1 and TRBJ2-5; D possibly corresponds to TRBD2 (5 bases). The better agreement between TRBJ2-7 and the DNA end casts doubt on the J call. The germline gives CDR1 SGHAT, CDR2 FQDESV (reference sequence). The CDR3 length is 14 residues. CDR3 nucleotide sequence: TGTGCCAGCAGCCGGGATCTCCCCACCTACGAGCAGTACTTC. It yields the protein CASSRDLPTYEQYF.

V gene TRBV29-1 combines with J gene TRBJ2-5; D is uncertain. The V gene lost 4 bases and the J gene lost 4 bases, with 13 bases spanning the gap. Germline-derived CDR1 and CDR2 are SQVTM and ANQGSEA. This CDR3 has 13 residues. The CDR3 is CSVVPRLRETQYF. The CDR3 DNA reads TGCAGCGTTGTCCCCCGTTTACGAGAGACCCAGTACTTC. Supplemented by reference TRBV29-1 and TRBJ2-5, the full variable domain reads SAVISQKPSRDICQRGTSLTIQCQVDSQVTMMFWYRQQPGQSLTLIATANQGSEATYESGFVIDKFPISRPNLTFSTLTVSNMSPEDSSIYLCSVVPRLRETQYFGPGTRLLVL.

V and J are TRBV3-1 and TRBJ2-5; 9 nucleotides line up with TRBD1. CDR1 is LGHDT, CDR2 YNNKEL, per germline (reference sequence). There are 15 residues in the CDR3. The J segment lost 4 bases and the V segment lost 5 bases, leaving 8 bases of the junction unmatched. CDR3 DNA sequence: TGTGCCAGCAGCTTACAGGGGGCTATCCCAGAGACCCAGTACTTC. Translation: CASSLQGAIPETQYF.

This chain uses TRBV4-1 with TRBJ1-2; possible D gene TRBD1, 5 bases. The CDR3 runs to 13 residues. V lost 1 base and J 6 bases, leaving 9 bases between the germline ends. CDR1 MGHRA and CDR2 YSYEKL come from the germline V gene. This CDR3 is CASSQGRGDGYTF. DNA for the CDR3: TGCGCCAGCAGCCAAGGGAGGGGTGATGGCTACACCTTC.

This clonotype was seen only a few times. The chain carries TRBV7-2 and TRBJ2-7; 9 positions match TRBD1. The J segment lost 0 bases and the V segment lost 5 bases, leaving 17 bases of the junction unmatched. This CDR3 has 19 residues. CDR1 and CDR2 (germline): SGHTA, FQGNSA. In nucleotides, the CDR3 is TGTGCCAGCAGCCTCACTCCCGGGACAGGGACCCTTAGCTCCTACGAGCAGTACTTC. It codes for CASSLTPGTGTLSSYEQYF. The full variable domain, in which reference TRBV7-2 and TRBJ2-7 provide the parts outside the CDR3, is GAGVSQSPSNKVTEKGKDVELRCDPISGHTALYWYRQSLGQGLEFLIYFQGNSAPDKSGLPSDRFSAERTGGSVSTLTIQRTQQEDSAVYLCASSLTPGTGTLSSYEQYFGPGTRLTVT.

In this sample, this clonotype turned up once. This chain joins TRBV6-2 or TRBV6-3 and TRBJ2-3, with 9 bases matching TRBD2. V lost 5 bases to trimming and J lost 4 bases; unmatched junction nucleotides: 13. Germline CDR1 and CDR2: MNHEY and SVGEGT. The length of the CDR3 is 17 residues. The CDR3 region has the DNA TGTGCCAGCAGTCCAGAGCGGGGGGCTCAACGAGCAGATACGCAGTATTTT. This codes for CASSPERGAQRADTQYF.